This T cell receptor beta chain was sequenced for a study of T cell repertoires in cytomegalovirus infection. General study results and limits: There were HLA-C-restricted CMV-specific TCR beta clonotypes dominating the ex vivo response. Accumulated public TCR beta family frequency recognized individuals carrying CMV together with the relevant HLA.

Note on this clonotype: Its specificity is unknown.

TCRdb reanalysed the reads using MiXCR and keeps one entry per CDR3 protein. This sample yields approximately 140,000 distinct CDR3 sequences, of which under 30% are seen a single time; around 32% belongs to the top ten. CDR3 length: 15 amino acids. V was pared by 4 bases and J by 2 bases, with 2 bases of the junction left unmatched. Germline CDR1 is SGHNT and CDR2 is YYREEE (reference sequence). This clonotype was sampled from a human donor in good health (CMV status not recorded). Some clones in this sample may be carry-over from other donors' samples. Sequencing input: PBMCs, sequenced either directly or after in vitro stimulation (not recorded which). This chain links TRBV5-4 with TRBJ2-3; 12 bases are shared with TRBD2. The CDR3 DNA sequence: TGTGCCAGCAGCCGGACTAGCGGGAACACAGATACGCAGTATTTT. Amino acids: CASSRTSGNTDTQYF.